This TCR beta chain was sequenced during a study of shared clonotypes between healthy human individuals. The wider study: CD4 naive cells filled three plates per donor, CD4 memory three, CD8 naive two and CD8 memory one.

TCRdb keeps only in-frame clones here, not all; method: immunoSEQ multiplex PCR. The sample holds about 2.4 million clones, approximately 93% seen once. CDR3 length: 13 amino acids. The germline CDR1 and CDR2 sequences are SGHTA and FQGNSA. Trimming took 4 bases from V and 7 from J, leaving 13 bases between them. The V gene is TRBV7-2, the J gene TRBJ2-5, with D uncertain. This sequence was found in a man aged 18 to 29 in good health. Some clones in this sample may be carry-over from other donors' samples. The sequencing input was naive CD4+ T cells from PBMCs. As for subset: CD45RA+ positively selected. Here the CDR3 reads CASSSPSLGTQYF. CDR3 nucleotide sequence: TGTGCCAGCAGCTCCCCGTCACTGGGGACCCAGTACTTC.